This T cell receptor beta chain appears in the sequencing data of a study of beta chain features in type 1 diabetes. A sort by CD45RO/CCR7/CD25/CD127/CD95/CD27 yielded CD4+ naive, central memory, regulatory and stem cell-like memory cells. For this clone: The antigen is unknown.

CDR1 is LNHNV, CDR2 YYDKDF, per germline (reference sequence). The CDR3 runs to 16 residues. The ends lost 3 bases at V and 5 bases at J; junction bases unmatched: 8. Since all of the isolated RNA was reverse transcribed, expressed TCRB transcripts were what got sequenced. Sequencing was performed with immunoSEQ multiplex PCR; in TCRdb, only in-frame clones are kept and a portion is missing. Among about 170,000 clones, roughly 8% were seen once, and the ten largest hold around 0.94%. Study results and caveats: PCR might preferentially amplify shorter templates, equally in patients and controls. Type 1 diabetes patients had fewer VDJ junction insertions and more deletions. Shortening of TCRB CDR3s, moderate but significant, appeared in all four CD4+ subsets of Type 1 diabetes patients.

This TCR was sampled from a woman between 40 and 50 years old with type 1 diabetes. The chain links TRBV15 to TRBJ1-2, with 11 nucleotides matching TRBD1. The sequencing input was central memory CD4+ T cells from blood. In DNA form, the CDR3 reads TGTGCCACCAGCAGGGACCGGACAGGGGGCGTATATGGCTACACCTTC. As protein: CATSRDRTGGVYGYTF.